Listed below are T cell receptor beta chains from one sample, sequenced in a study of tumor-infiltrating lymphocytes in primary liver carcinoma. TCRdb called the multiplex PCR reads again in MiXCR, with one record for every CDR3 protein. Of about 50,000 distinct CDR3 sequences listed, over 65% are singletons. Sequenced input: liver tumor tissue from sampling region 5. The receptors come from a man aged 35 to 55 with primary liver carcinoma and hepatitis B virus infection. Each CDR3 is given with its conserved first and last residue. Not all rows give a size; the values are once, few, many and, for expanded clones, a class.

- TRBJ2-5 TRBV6-5 CISSTGTRQETQYF
- TRBJ1-1 TRBV12-3/TRBV12-4 CASSLGRDTEAFF
- TRBJ2-1 TRBV29-1 CSVEGKRWLDNEQFF
once TRBJ2-7 TRBV29-1 CSAITSGTGTPYKQYF
many TRBJ2-2 TRBV12-3/TRBV12-4 CASTLTSGNTGELFF
- TRBJ2-2 TRBV7-8 CASSCTGGGPGELFF
- TRBJ2-1 TRBV4-2 CGSSLDWRTGRVYNEQFF
- TRBJ2-1 TRBV30 CAWSPTGNNEQFF
- TRBJ1-1 TRBV29-1 CSASPGWAMNIEAIF
- TRBJ2-7 TRBV7-2 CASSLGVGQMPYEQYF
many TRBJ2-3 TRBV28 CASSPFGISSTDTQYF
- TRBJ1-5 TRBV30 CAWSGGMGSNQPQHF
- TRBJ2-1 TRBV5-6 CASSWGLDVDSEQFF
- TRBJ2-7 TRBV28 CANTTLAYEQYF
- TRBJ1-1 TRBV12-5 CASVLPKNRDEDTKAFF
- TRBJ2-3 TRBV11-1 CATSPPPSGKASTQYF
- TRBJ2-3 TRBV7-9 CASSSGRDGADMQYF
- TRBJ2-1 TRBV11-3 CAISLGVSNNEQFF
- TRBJ2-7 TRBV4-3 CASSQGGGGQYF
- TRBJ2-5 TRBV12-3/TRBV12-4 CASSRSGPEIQYF
- TRBJ2-6 TRBV11-2 CAINMGGDRGISLSGANALTF
once - TRBV5-1 CASSLGPAGGNEQFF
- TRBJ2-1 TRBV6-1 CASNERPSGQLNEQFF
- TRBJ2-2 TRBV11-2 CVSSLRVRSTGELFF
- TRBJ2-1 TRBV11-1 CASSIGKTSGASRFADKQFF
- TRBJ1-1 TRBV10-2 CASRGQHLDTEALF
- TRBJ2-7 TRBV6-5 CASRLTTSTYEQYF
- TRBJ2-7 TRBV18 CASSPLVGDEQYF
- TRBJ2-3 TRBV6-1 CASTRSGRFPSDMQYF
medium-sized TRBJ2-2 TRBV6-1 CASSEVPTSLPGELFF
- TRBJ2-6 TRBV11-1 CAGSHPRPSGANVLTF
few TRBJ1-2 TRBV6-5 CVSSIGTGINYSYTF
once TRBJ1-1 TRBV28 CAGIIGRLRNTEAFF
- TRBJ2-6 TRBV28 CASSSPAGTNFLTF
- TRBJ2-1 TRBV7-9 CASSSHVADNEQFF
- TRBJ2-1 TRBV10-3 CAISVDSGSPLNGQFF
- TRBJ2-7 TRBV11-2 CAGGSKRNSYEQYF
- TRBJ2-2 TRBV7-3 CASSLNLGGMARELFF
many TRBJ2-7 TRBV5-5 CASSLPTGYEQYF
- TRBJ1-2 TRBV29-1 CSAGDYDYIF
- TRBJ2-3 TRBV11-1 CASSSPPDADMQYF
- TRBJ1-2 TRBV7-2 CASSLQLDNGYTF
- TRBJ2-3 TRBV5-1 CASSLDGRASTDTQYF
- TRBJ1-1 TRBV5-5 CASSLFGTRGTEAFF
- TRBJ2-1 TRBV14 CASSDVAGWVNNGQFF
few TRBJ2-2 TRBV18 CASSPQRRGQNTGELFF
- TRBJ2-7 TRBV11-2 CASSLAQVVNEQYF
- TRBJ2-1 TRBV7-9 CTSSLAGAGVEQFF
- TRBJ2-7 TRBV6-2/TRBV6-3 CTSTSRGLRVEQYF
- TRBJ2-5 TRBV6-2/TRBV6-3 CASSFGSPEKKWGQYF